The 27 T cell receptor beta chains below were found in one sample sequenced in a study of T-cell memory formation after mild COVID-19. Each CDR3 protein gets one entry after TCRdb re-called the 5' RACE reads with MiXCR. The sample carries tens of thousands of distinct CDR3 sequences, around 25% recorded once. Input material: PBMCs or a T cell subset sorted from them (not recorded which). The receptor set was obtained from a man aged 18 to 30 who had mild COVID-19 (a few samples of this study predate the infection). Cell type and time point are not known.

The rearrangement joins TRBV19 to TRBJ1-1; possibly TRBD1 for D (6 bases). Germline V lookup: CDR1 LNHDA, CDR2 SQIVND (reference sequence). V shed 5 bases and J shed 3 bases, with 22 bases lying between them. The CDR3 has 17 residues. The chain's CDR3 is CASSAGQLPTRDTEAFF. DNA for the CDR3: TGTGCCAGTAGTGCCGGACAGCTTCCAACCCGTGACACTGAAGCTTTCTTT.

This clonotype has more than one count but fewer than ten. The DNA for the CDR3 is TGCAGCGCTCTGGACAGGGGGCTTCACGAGCAGTACTTC. It is translated as CSALDRGLHEQYF. The J gene is TRBJ2-7, the V gene TRBV29-1; 11 bases are a match to TRBD1. Trimming cost V 7 bases and J 5 bases; bases outside gene matches: 7. Germline V gives CDR1 SQVTM, CDR2 ANQGSEA. The CDR3 loop spans 13 amino acids.

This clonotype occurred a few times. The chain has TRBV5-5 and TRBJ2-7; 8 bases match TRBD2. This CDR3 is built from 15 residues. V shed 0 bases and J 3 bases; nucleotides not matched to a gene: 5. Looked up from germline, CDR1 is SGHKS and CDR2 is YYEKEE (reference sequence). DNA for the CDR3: TGTGCCAGCAGCTTGGAGCGGGGGCCGAGCTACGAGCAGTACGTC. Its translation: CASSLERGPSYEQYV.

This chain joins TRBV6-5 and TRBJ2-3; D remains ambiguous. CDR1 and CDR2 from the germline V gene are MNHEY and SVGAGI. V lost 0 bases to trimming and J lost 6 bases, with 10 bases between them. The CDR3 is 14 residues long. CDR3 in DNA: TGTGCCAGCAGTTACTCCGAAAACACGGATACGCAGTATTTT. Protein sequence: CASSYSENTDTQYF.

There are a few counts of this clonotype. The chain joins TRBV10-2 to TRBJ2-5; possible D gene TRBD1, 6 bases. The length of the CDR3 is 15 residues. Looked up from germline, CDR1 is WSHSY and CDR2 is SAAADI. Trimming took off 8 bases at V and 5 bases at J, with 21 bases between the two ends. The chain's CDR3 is CASGEPKTGMETQYF. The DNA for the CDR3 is TGCGCCAGCGGCGAACCTAAAACAGGGATGGAGACCCAGTACTTC.

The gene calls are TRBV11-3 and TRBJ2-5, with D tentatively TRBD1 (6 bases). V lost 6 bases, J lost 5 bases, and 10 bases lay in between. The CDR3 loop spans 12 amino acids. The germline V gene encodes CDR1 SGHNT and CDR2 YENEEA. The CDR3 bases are TGTGCCAGCAGTCTTACAGGGGAGACCCAGTACTTC. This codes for CASSLTGETQYF. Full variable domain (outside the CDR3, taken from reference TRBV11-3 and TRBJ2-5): EAGVVQSPRYKIIEKKQPVAFWCNPISGHNTLYWYLQNLGQGPELLIRYENEEAVDDSQLPKDRFSAERLKGVDSTLKIQPAELGDSAVYLCASSLTGETQYFGPGTRLLVL.

CDR3 nucleotides: TGTGCCAGCAGCGGGGACAGCAATGAAAAACTGTTTTTT. This codes for CASSGDSNEKLFF. The chain carries TRBV7-9 and TRBJ1-4, with TRBD1 identical over 7 bases. Germline assignment: CDR1 SEHNR and CDR2 FQNEAQ (reference sequence). V lost 5 bases to trimming and J lost 5 bases; unmatched junction nucleotides: 2. The CDR3 totals 13 residues.

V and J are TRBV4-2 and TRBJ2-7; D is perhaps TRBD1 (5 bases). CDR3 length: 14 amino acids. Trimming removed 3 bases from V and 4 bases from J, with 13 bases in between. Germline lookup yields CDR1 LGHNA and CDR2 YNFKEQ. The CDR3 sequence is CASSQAVQVYEQYF. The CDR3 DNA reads TGTGCCAGCAGCCAGGCCGTACAGGTTTACGAGCAGTACTTC.

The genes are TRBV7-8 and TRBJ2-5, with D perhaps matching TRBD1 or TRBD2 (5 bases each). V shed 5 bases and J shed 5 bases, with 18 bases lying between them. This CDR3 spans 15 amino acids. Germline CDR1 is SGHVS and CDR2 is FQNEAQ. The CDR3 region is CASSHQDGAGETQYF. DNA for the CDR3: TGTGCCAGCAGCCATCAGGACGGGGCCGGGGAGACCCAGTACTTC.

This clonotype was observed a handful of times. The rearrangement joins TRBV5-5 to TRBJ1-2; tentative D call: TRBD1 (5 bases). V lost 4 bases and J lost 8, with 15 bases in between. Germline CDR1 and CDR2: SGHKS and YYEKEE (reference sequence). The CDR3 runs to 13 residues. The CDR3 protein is CASSAPRDPGYTF. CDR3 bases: TGTGCCAGCAGCGCACCCAGGGATCCGGGCTACACCTTC.

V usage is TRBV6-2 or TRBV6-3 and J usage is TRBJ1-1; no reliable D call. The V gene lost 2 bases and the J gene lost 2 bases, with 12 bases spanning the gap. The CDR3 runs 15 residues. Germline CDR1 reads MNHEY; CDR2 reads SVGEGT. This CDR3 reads CASSYEYGYNTEAFF. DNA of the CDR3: TGTGCCAGCAGTTACGAATATGGGTACAACACTGAAGCTTTCTTT.

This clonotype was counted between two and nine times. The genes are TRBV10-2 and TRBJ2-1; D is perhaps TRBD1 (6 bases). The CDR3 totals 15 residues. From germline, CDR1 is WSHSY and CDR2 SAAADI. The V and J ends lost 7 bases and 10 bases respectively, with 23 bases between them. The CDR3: CASTALVLGTTEQFF. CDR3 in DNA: TGCGCCAGCACCGCACTAGTCCTGGGGACAACGGAGCAGTTCTTC.

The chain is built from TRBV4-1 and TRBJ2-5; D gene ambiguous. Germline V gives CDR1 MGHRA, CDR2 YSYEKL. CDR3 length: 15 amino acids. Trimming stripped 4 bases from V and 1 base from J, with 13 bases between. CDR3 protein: CASSPSSGSQETQYF. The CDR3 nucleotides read TGCGCCAGCAGCCCCTCCTCCGGGTCCCAAGAGACCCAGTACTTC.

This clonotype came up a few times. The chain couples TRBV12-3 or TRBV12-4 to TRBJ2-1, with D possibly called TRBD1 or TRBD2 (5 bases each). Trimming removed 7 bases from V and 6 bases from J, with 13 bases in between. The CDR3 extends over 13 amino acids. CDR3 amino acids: CASIEDGGNEQFF. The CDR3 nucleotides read TGTGCCAGCATCGAAGATGGGGGCAATGAGCAGTTCTTC.

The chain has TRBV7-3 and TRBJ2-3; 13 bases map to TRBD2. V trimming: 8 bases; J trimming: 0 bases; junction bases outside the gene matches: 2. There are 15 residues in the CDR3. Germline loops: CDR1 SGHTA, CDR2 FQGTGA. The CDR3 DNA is TGTGCCAGCCGGGGACTAGCGGGGAGCACAGATACGCAGTATTTT. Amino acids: CASRGLAGSTDTQYF.

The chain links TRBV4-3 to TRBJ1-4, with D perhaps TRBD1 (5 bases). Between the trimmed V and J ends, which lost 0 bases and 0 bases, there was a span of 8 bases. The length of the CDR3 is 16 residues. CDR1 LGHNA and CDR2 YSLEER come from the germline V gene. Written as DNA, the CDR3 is TGCGCCAGCAGCCAAGATAGAGGGGCAACTAATGAAAAACTGTTTTTT. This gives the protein CASSQDRGATNEKLFF.

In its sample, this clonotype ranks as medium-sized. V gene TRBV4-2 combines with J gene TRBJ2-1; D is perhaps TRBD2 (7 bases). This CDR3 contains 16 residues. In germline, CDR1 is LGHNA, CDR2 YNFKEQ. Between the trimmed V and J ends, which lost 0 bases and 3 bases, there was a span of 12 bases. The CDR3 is CASSQDRGGVYNEQFF. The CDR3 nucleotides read TGTGCCAGCAGCCAAGATAGGGGGGGGGTCTACAATGAGCAGTTCTTC.

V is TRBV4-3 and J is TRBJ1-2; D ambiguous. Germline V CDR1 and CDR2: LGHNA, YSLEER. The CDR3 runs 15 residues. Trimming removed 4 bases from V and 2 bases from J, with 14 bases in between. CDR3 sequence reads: CASSPSPYWNYGYTF. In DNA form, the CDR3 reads TGCGCCAGCAGCCCATCACCGTATTGGAACTATGGCTACACCTTC.

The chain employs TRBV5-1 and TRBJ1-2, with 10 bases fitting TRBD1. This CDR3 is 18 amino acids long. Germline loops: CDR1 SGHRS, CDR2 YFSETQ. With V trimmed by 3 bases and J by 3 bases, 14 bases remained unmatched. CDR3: CASSSSGTGDYLHYGYTF. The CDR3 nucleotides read TGCGCCAGCAGCTCCTCGGGGACAGGGGACTATCTGCACTATGGCTACACCTTC.

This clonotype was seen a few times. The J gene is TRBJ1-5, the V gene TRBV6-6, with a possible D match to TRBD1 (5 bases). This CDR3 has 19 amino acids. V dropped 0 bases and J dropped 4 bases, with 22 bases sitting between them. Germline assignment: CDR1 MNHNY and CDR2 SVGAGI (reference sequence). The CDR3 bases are TGTGCCAGCAGTTACTCGAGATTAAAGGGGCTTACTAGAAATCAGCCCCAGCATTTT. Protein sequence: CASSYSRLKGLTRNQPQHF.

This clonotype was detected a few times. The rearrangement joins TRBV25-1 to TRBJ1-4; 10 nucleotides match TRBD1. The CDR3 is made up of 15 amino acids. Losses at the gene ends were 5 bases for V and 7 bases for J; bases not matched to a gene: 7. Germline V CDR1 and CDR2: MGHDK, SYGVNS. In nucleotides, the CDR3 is TGTGCCAGCAGTCACACGACAGGGGGCTTTGAAAAACTGTTTTTT. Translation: CASSHTTGGFEKLFF.

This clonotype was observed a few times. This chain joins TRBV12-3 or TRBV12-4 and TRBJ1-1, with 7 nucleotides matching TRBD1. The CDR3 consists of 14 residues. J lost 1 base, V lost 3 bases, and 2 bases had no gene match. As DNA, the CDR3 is TGTGCCAGCAGTTTGGGACAGCAGAACACTGAAGCTTTCTTT. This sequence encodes CASSLGQQNTEAFF.

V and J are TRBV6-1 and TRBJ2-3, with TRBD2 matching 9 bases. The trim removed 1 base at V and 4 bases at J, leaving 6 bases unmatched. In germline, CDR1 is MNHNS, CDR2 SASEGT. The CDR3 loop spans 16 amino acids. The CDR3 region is CASSEGSGGGADTQYF. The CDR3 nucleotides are TGTGCCAGCAGTGAAGGTAGCGGGGGAGGGGCAGATACGCAGTATTTT.

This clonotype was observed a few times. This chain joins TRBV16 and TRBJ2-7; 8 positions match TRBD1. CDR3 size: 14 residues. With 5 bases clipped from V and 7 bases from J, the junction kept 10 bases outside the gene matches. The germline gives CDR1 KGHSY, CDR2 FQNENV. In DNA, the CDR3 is TGTGCCAGCAGCGACTGGACAGGGCAATCAGAGCAGTACTTC. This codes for CASSDWTGQSEQYF. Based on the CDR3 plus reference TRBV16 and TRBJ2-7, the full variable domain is GEEVAQTPKHLVRGEGQKAKLYCAPIKGHSYVFWYQQVLKNEFKFLISFQNENVFDETGMPKERFSAKCLPNSPCSLEIQATKLEDSAVYFCASSDWTGQSEQYFGPGTRLTVT.

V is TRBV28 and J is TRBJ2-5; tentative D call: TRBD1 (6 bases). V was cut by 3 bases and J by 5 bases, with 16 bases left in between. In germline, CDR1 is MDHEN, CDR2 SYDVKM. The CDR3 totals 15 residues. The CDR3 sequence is CASSLRTVNVETQYF. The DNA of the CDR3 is TGTGCCAGCAGTTTGAGGACAGTTAATGTTGAGACCCAGTACTTC.

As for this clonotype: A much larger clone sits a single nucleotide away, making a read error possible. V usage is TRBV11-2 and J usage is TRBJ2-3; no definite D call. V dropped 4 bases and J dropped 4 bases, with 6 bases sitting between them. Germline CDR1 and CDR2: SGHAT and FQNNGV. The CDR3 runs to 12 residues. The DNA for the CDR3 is TGTGCCAGCAGCTCCGGGTCAGATACGCAGTATTTT. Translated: CASSSGSDTQYF.

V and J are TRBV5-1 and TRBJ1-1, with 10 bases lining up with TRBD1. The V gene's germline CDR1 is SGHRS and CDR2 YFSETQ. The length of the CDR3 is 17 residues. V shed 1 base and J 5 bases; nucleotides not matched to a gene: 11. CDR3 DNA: TGCGCCAGCAGCTTGTCCCGGGACAGGGGATTAGGAACTGAAGCTTTCTTT. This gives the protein CASSLSRDRGLGTEAFF.